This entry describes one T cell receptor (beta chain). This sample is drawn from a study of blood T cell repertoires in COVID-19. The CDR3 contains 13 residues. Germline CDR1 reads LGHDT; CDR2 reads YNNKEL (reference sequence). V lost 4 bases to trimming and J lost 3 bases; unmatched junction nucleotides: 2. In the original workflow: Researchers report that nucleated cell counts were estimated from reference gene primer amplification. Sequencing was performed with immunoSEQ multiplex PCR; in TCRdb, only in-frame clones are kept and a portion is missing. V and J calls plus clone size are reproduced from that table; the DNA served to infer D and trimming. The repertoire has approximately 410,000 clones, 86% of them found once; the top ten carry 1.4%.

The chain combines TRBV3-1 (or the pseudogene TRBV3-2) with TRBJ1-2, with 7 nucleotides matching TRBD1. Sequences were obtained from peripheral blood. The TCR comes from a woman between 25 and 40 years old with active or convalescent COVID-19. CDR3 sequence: CASSRGTDYGYTF. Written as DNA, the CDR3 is TGTGCCAGCAGCCGTGGGACAGACTATGGCTACACCTTC.